This T cell receptor (beta chain) was identified in a study of CD8+CD57+ T cells in acquired aplastic anemia. Across the whole study: There were 10 million to 12 million reads, on average, for CD4+ cells from healthy donors. Points from the study as a whole: Comparison of patients with controls identified nearly 30 shared CD8+ CDR3 sequences.

Ten or more counts support this clonotype. What it binds is not known. The junction and the germline gene differ at one end; a read error may be behind it. CDR3 length equals 16 residues. CDR1 and CDR2 (germline): SEHNR, FQNEAQ (reference sequence). For CDR3 and TCR beta VDJ profiling, genomic DNA was the template used. TCRdb called the reads again in MiXCR, with one record for every CDR3 protein. The sample has about 130,000 distinct CDR3 sequences; around 48% are singletons. Material: sorted CD4+, CD8+, or CD8+CD57+ T cells (not recorded which) from PBMCs. The V gene is TRBV7-9, the J gene TRBJ1-3; D gene ambiguous. This sequence was found in a human donor in good health, serving as a control. The CDR3 protein is CASSLVTGSSGDTIYF. CDR3 in DNA: TGTGCCAGCAGCTTAGTTACGGGAAGCTCTGGAGACACCATATATTTT.